These T cell receptor beta chains were read from a single sample in a study of metastatic and nonmetastatic thyroid tumors. Using MiXCR, TCRdb re-called clones from the PCR reads. The sample carries tens of thousands of clones, 30% recorded once. The sequencing input was blood. The receptor set was obtained from a female donor with papillary thyroid cancer or a benign thyroid nodule (not recorded which). Some clones in this sample may be carry-over from other donors' samples. CDR3s include the opening cysteine and the closing phenylalanine or tryptophan. D genes are given only for firm matches. Size values are once, few and many counts, or a class for expanded clones, and some rows have none.

D | J | size | V | CDR3 | DNA
TRBD1 | TRBJ2-1 | few | TRBV28 | CASSWTGVGHEQFF | TGTGCCAGCAGTTGGACAGGGGTTGGACATGAGCAGTTCTTC
TRBD1 | TRBJ2-5 | few | TRBV12-3/TRBV12-4 | CASSVWDSLETQYF | TGTGCCAGCAGTGTCTGGGACAGCCTGGAGACCCAGTACTTC
- | TRBJ1-1 | many | TRBV27 | CASSLAGTMAAFF | TGTGCCAGCAGTTTAGCCGGGACAATGGCAGCTTTCTTT
- | TRBJ2-1 | many | TRBV2 | CASSEAGQPYNEQFF | TGTGCCAGCAGTGAAGCAGGCCAGCCATACAATGAGCAGTTCTTC
- | TRBJ2-7 | few | TRBV6-6 | CASSYSNNAYEQYF | TGTGCCAGCAGTTACTCAAACAATGCCTACGAGCAGTACTTC
- | TRBJ2-7 | - | TRBV12-3/TRBV12-4 | CASLPTAGSYEQYF | TGTGCCAGCTTACCTACGGCTGGATCCTACGAGCAGTACTTC
TRBD2 | TRBJ2-2 | many | TRBV7-2 | CASSTGLAGIANTGELFF | TGTGCCAGCAGCACTGGACTAGCGGGAATCGCGAACACCGGGGAGCTGTTTTTT
- | TRBJ2-1 | - | TRBV20-1 | CSVRMLYNEQFF | TGCAGTGTTAGGATGCTCTACAATGAGCAGTTCTTC
- | TRBJ2-3 | - | TRBV20-1 | CSARSPGQVTDTQYF | TGCAGTGCTAGGTCTCCGGGACAAGTAACAGATACGCAGTATTTT
- | TRBJ2-1 | many | TRBV6-6 | CASSYLRVSYNEQFF | TGTGCCAGCAGTTACCTTCGGGTTTCCTACAATGAGCAGTTCTTC
- | TRBJ1-1 | - | TRBV20-1 | CSATRDGTEAFF | TGCAGTGCTACTCGTGACGGAACTGAAGCTTTCTTT
- | TRBJ1-6 | - | TRBV7-9 | CASSLMTANSPLHF | TGTGCCAGCAGCTTAATGACGGCTAATTCACCCCTCCACTTT
- | TRBJ2-2 | many | TRBV7-6 | CASSLMGYTGELFF | TGTGCCAGCAGCTTAATGGGTTACACCGGGGAGCTGTTTTTT
TRBD2 | TRBJ2-2 | - | TRBV4-3 | CASSQDSGIVGELFF | TGCGCCAGCAGCCAAGATAGCGGGATCGTCGGGGAGCTGTTTTTT
- | TRBJ2-5 | - | TRBV5-1 | CASSSQPGDVKTQYF | TGCGCCAGCAGCTCACAGCCGGGGGACGTGAAGACCCAGTACTTC
- | TRBJ1-3 | - | TRBV5-6 | CASSLGQGNTIYF | TGTGCCAGCAGCCTAGGACAGGGAAACACCATATATTTT
- | TRBJ2-1 | - | TRBV28 | CASSSQRTPAGNEQFF | TGTGCCAGCAGTTCACAGCGGACTCCGGCCGGCAATGAGCAGTTCTTC
- | TRBJ2-3 | - | TRBV20-1 | CSARAPTDTQYF | TGCAGTGCTAGAGCCCCCACAGATACGCAGTATTTT
TRBD1 | TRBJ2-1 | many | TRBV7-7 | CASAAGQGNEQFF | TGTGCTAGCGCCGCGGGACAGGGAAATGAGCAGTTCTTC
TRBD2 | TRBJ2-3 | - | TRBV13 | CASSARLAGYTDTQYF | TGTGCCAGCAGCGCCCGACTAGCGGGGTACACAGATACGCAGTATTTT
TRBD1 | TRBJ1-5 | - | TRBV20-1 | CSASTGGEWQPQHF | TGCAGTGCTAGTACAGGGGGCGAGTGGCAGCCCCAGCATTTT
TRBD1 | TRBJ2-7 | many | TRBV5-4 | CASSLEGAKEQYF | TGTGCCAGCAGCTTGGAGGGGGCCAAGGAGCAGTACTTC
- | TRBJ1-4 | - | TRBV11-2 | CASSLWAPQGSEKLFF | TGTGCCAGCAGCTTATGGGCCCCCCAGGGGAGTGAAAAACTGTTTTTT
- | TRBJ1-6 | - | TRBV5-1 | CASSDLIPGDSYNSPLHF | TGCGCCAGCAGCGACCTCATTCCCGGGGACTCCTATAATTCACCCCTCCACTTT
- | TRBJ1-2 | few | TRBV30 | CAWRRGRGNYGYTF | TGTGCCTGGAGGAGAGGGCGGGGTAACTATGGCTACACCTTC
- | TRBJ2-3 | - | TRBV4-1 | CASSQVPTDTQYF | TGCGCCAGCAGCCAAGTTCCCACAGATACGCAGTATTTT
- | TRBJ2-2 | - | TRBV6-1 | CASNLLAANTVELFF | TGTGCCAGCAACCTACTAGCTGCGAACACCGTGGAGCTGTTTTTT
- | TRBJ1-1 | many | TRBV7-9 | CASSLVTGPNTEAFF | TGTGCCAGCAGCTTAGTCACGGGGCCGAACACTGAAGCTTTCTTT
- | TRBJ1-2 | many | TRBV4-1 | CASSQERVYYGYTF | TGCGCCAGCAGCCAAGAACGGGTCTATTATGGCTACACCTTC
TRBD2 | TRBJ2-7 | - | TRBV7-8 | CASSLGTSGSRSF | TGTGCCAGCAGCTTAGGGACTAGCGGGAGCCGTTCCTTC
TRBD1 | TRBJ2-1 | many | TRBV28 | CASSLRTGAYNEQFF | TGTGCCAGCAGTTTAAGGACAGGGGCCTACAATGAGCAGTTCTTC
- | TRBJ2-4 | many | TRBV20-1 | CSAGGDENIQYF | TGCAGTGCTGGGGGAGATGAAAACATTCAGTACTTC
- | TRBJ2-3 | many | TRBV27 | CASSLSITDTQYF | TGTGCCAGCAGTTTATCGATCACAGATACGCAGTATTTT
- | TRBJ2-3 | - | TRBV20-1 | CSAREGVGLVNTQYF | TGCAGTGCTAGAGAAGGGGTGGGATTGGTCAATACGCAGTATTTT
TRBD2 | TRBJ2-7 | - | TRBV30 | CAWSVAGGYEQYF | TGTGCCTGGAGTGTAGCGGGAGGCTACGAGCAGTACTTC
TRBD2 | TRBJ2-3 | many | TRBV4-2 | CASSLKRERGDTQYF | TGTGCCAGCAGCCTAAAGCGGGAGAGGGGAGATACGCAGTATTTT
- | TRBJ2-1 | many | TRBV20-1 | CSASGLGDEQFF | TGCAGTGCTAGCGGCCTTGGGGATGAGCAGTTCTTC
- | TRBJ2-1 | many | TRBV11-2 | CASSLDPIPPNEQFF | TGTGCCAGCAGCTTAGATCCCATACCCCCCAATGAGCAGTTCTTC
- | TRBJ2-1 | - | TRBV11-2 | CATKSGLSSYNEQFF | TGTGCCACCAAATCGGGACTCAGCTCCTACAATGAGCAGTTCTTC
TRBD1 | TRBJ1-1 | many | TRBV20-1 | CSATTGVNTEAFF | TGCAGTGCTACAACAGGGGTCAACACTGAAGCTTTCTTT
- | TRBJ1-4 | few | TRBV5-6 | CASSLLDGSTNEKLFF | TGTGCCAGCAGCCTTTTGGACGGCTCAACTAATGAAAAACTGTTTTTT
TRBD2 | TRBJ2-7 | - | TRBV5-1 | CASSEGLSVEQYF | TGCGCCAGCAGCGAGGGACTATCGGTCGAGCAGTACTTC
TRBD1 | TRBJ2-5 | many | TRBV5-1 | CASSLAKGQNRQETQYF | TGCGCCAGCAGCTTGGCCAAGGGACAGAACCGCCAAGAGACCCAGTACTTC
TRBD2 | TRBJ2-1 | many | TRBV20-1 | CSARERGREGSVNEQFF | TGCAGTGCTAGAGAGCGCGGACGGGAGGGATCGGTCAATGAGCAGTTCTTC
- | TRBJ2-5 | - | TRBV5-1 | CASMRMGETQYF | TGCGCCAGCATGAGGATGGGAGAGACCCAGTACTTC
- | TRBJ2-2 | many | TRBV4-2 | CASSQEGAKNTGELFF | TGTGCCAGCAGCCAAGAGGGTGCAAAGAACACCGGGGAGCTGTTTTTT
- | TRBJ2-5 | many | TRBV30 | CAWGGGRRETQYF | TGTGCCTGGGGGGGGGGCAGAAGAGAGACCCAGTACTTC
TRBD2 | TRBJ2-1 | - | TRBV5-4 | CASSFTSGRVGNEQFF | TGTGCCAGCAGCTTTACTAGCGGTAGGGTCGGCAATGAGCAGTTCTTC
TRBD2 | TRBJ2-7 | many | TRBV5-1 | CASSISGSDEQYF | TGCGCCAGCAGCATTAGCGGGAGCGACGAGCAGTACTTC
TRBD2 | TRBJ2-3 | few | TRBV6-2/TRBV6-3 | CASSTVLADTDTRYF | TGTGCCAGCAGTACGGTACTAGCGGACACAGATACGCGGTATTTT